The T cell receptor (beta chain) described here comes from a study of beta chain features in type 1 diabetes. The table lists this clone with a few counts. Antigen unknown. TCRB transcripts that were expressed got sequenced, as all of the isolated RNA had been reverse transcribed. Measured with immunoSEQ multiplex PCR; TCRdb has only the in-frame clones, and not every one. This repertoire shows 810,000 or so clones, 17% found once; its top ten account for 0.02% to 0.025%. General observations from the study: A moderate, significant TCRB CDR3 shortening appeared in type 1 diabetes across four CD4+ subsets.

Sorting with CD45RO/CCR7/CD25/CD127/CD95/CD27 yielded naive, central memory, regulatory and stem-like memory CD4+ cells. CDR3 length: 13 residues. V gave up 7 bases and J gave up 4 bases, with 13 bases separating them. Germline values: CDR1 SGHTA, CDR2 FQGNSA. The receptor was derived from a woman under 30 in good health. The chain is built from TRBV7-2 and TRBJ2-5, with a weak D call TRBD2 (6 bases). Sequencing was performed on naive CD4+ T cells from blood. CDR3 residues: CASTQRDLETQYF. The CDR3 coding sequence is TGTGCCAGCACCCAACGGGACTTAGAGACCCAGTACTTC.